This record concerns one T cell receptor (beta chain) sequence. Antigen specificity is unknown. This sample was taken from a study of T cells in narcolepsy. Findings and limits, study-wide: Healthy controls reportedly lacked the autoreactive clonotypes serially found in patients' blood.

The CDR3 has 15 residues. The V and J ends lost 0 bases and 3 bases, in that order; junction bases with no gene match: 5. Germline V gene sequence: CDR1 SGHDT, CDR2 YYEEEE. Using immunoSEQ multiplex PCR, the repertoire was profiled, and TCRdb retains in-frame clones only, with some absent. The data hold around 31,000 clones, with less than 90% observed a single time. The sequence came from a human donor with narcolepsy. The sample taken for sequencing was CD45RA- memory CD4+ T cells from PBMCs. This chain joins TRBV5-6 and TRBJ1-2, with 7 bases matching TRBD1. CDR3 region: CASSLGTGSHYGYTF. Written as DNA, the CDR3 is TGTGCCAGCAGCTTGGGGACAGGTTCTCACTATGGCTACACCTTC. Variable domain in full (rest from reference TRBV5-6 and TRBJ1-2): DAGVTQSPTHLIKTRGQQVTLRCSPKSGHDTVSWYQQALGQGPQFIFQYYEEEERQRGNFPDRFSGHQFPNYSSELNVNALLLGDSALYLCASSLGTGSHYGYTFGSGTRLTVV.